These 21 T cell receptor beta chains were sequenced from one sample in a study of OX40 agonist ivuxolimab in advanced cancers. Sequenced by immunoSEQ multiplex PCR; TCRdb stores in-frame clones only, minus some. Of about 82,000 clones in the sample, over 80% are singletons; the top ten hold about 8.6%. The sample was CD4+ or CD8+ T cells sorted from blood, taken in a trial of the OX40 agonist ivuxolimab. The receptors come from an adult with an advanced solid tumor such as melanoma, head and neck, liver or kidney cancer.

This clone was seen a single time. This rearrangement joins TRBV7-2 to TRBJ2-7, with TRBD1 identical over 10 bases. Germline trimming cut 5 bases from V and 5 bases from J; bases unmatched to any gene: 12. Per germline, CDR1 SGHTA and CDR2 FQGNSA. The CDR3 is 16 amino acids. DNA for the CDR3: TGTGCCAGCAGCCCCCTCCTGGGACAGGGGTTTCACGAGCAGTACTTC. It encodes CASSPLLGQGFHEQYF. The variable domain in full, completed from reference TRBV7-2 and TRBJ2-7, reads GAGVSQSPSNKVTEKGKDVELRCDPISGHTALYWYRQSLGQGLEFLIYFQGNSAPDKSGLPSDRFSAERTGGSVSTLTIQRTQQEDSAVYLCASSPLLGQGFHEQYFGPGTRLTVT.

V and J are TRBV27 and TRBJ1-2, with 7 bases matching TRBD1. V shed 9 bases and J 6 bases; nucleotides not matched to a gene: 19. This CDR3 has 16 amino acids. CDR1 MNHEY and CDR2 SMNVEV come from the germline V gene (reference sequence). The CDR3 protein is CASQGIPRQGQDGYTF. Here the CDR3 DNA reads TGTGCCAGTCAAGGCATTCCTCGACAGGGTCAGGATGGCTACACCTTC.

J is TRBJ1-2 and V is TRBV5-4, with TRBD1 identical over 8 bases. V lost 4 bases, J lost 6 bases, and 11 bases stayed unmatched. This CDR3 is built from 15 residues. Germline V lookup: CDR1 SGHNT, CDR2 YYREEE (reference sequence). The CDR3 bases are TGTGCCAGCAGCCCATGGACAGGGAGTAGCCATGGCTACACCTTC. As protein: CASSPWTGSSHGYTF.

This chain uses TRBV30 with TRBJ2-5; no reliable D call. CDR1 and CDR2 (germline): GTSNPN, SVGIG (reference sequence). V lost 4 bases, J lost 5 bases, and 14 bases lay in between. This CDR3 has 13 residues. CDR3 in amino acids: CAWTKQGRETQYF. Written as DNA, the CDR3 is TGTGCCTGGACCAAGCAAGGGCGGGAGACCCAGTACTTC. The full variable domain, its missing parts supplied by reference TRBV30 and TRBJ2-5, is SQTIHQWPATLVQPVGSPLSLECTVEGTSNPNLYWYRQAAGRGLQLLFYSVGIGQISSEVPQNLSASRPQDRQFILSSKKLLLSDSGFYLCAWTKQGRETQYFGPGTRLLVL.

This chain uses TRBV29-1 with TRBJ2-2, with TRBD2 matching over 9 bases. The CDR3 runs 17 residues. The trim removed 1 base at V and 3 bases at J, leaving 9 bases unmatched. The germline CDR1 and CDR2 sequences are SQVTM and ANQGSEA. The DNA for the CDR3 is TGCAGCGTTGAAGCTCCGGCGGGGGGGTATGACACCGGGGAGCTGTTTTTT. This sequence encodes CSVEAPAGGYDTGELFF.

The rearrangement links TRBV2 to TRBJ2-1; D tentatively fits TRBD1 or TRBD2 (5 bases each). Germline values: CDR1 SNHLY, CDR2 FYNNEI. V shed 7 bases and J shed 0 bases, with 10 bases lying between them. This CDR3 comprises 14 residues. The CDR3 DNA reads as TGTGCCAGCAACGGGGCGAGCTCCTACAATGAGCAGTTCTTC. Residues: CASNGASSYNEQFF.

The rearrangement uses TRBV6-5 and TRBJ2-7; D remains unclear. The length of the CDR3 is 13 residues. Deletions cut 4 bases from V and 2 bases from J, with 9 bases between. CDR1 MNHEY and CDR2 SVGAGI come from the germline V gene. The CDR3 DNA sequence: TGTGCCAGCAGTTTGTTCACTACCTACGAGCAGTACTTC. It codes for CASSLFTTYEQYF.

This chain connects TRBV19 to TRBJ1-1; maybe TRBD1 (6 bases). In germline, CDR1 is LNHDA, CDR2 SQIVND (reference sequence). The CDR3 contains 15 residues. Trimming left V 5 bases short and J 5 bases short, with 18 bases between. CDR3 protein: CASSSMDSPGTEAFF. CDR3 coding DNA: TGTGCCAGTAGTTCCATGGACAGCCCGGGGACTGAAGCTTTCTTT. The full variable domain, with the rest looked up from reference TRBV19 and TRBJ1-1, is DGGITQSPKYLFRKEGQNVTLSCEQNLNHDAMYWYRQDPGQGLRLIYYSQIVNDFQKGDIAEGYSVSREKKESFPLTVTSAQKNPTAFYLCASSSMDSPGTEAFFGQGTRLTVV.

The count of this clone is one. This chain connects TRBV4-1 to TRBJ1-4, with D hard to call. Germline V lookup: CDR1 MGHRA, CDR2 YSYEKL. CDR3 size: 15 residues. V lost 5 bases to trimming and J lost 0 bases, with 10 bases between them. The CDR3 coding sequence is TGCGCCAGCAGCGTCGTGCACCCAACTAATGAAAAACTGTTTTTT. It encodes CASSVVHPTNEKLFF.

The chain uses TRBV7-9 and TRBJ2-2; the D gene is possibly TRBD1 (6 bases). Germline lookup yields CDR1 SEHNR and CDR2 FQNEAQ (reference sequence). The CDR3 contains 19 residues. The ends were cut back, 7 bases at V and 2 bases at J, with 26 bases in the middle. CDR3 region: CASNLLGLSGVPNTGELFF. DNA for the CDR3: TGTGCCAGCAACCTCCTGGGTCTGTCAGGGGTCCCTAACACCGGGGAGCTGTTTTTT.

The V gene is TRBV11-2, the J gene TRBJ2-3, with 10 positions matching TRBD2. V shed 6 bases and J 4 bases; nucleotides not matched to a gene: 10. Germline V gives CDR1 SGHAT, CDR2 FQNNGV. The CDR3 is made up of 16 amino acids. CDR3 DNA sequence: TGTGCCAGCAGTCGTCCCACTAGCGGGGAGGCAGATACGCAGTATTTT. It encodes CASSRPTSGEADTQYF. Variable domain in full (rest from reference TRBV11-2 and TRBJ2-3): EAGVAQSPRYKIIEKRQSVAFWCNPISGHATLYWYQQILGQGPKLLIQFQNNGVVDDSQLPKDRFSAERLKGVDSTLKIQPAKLEDSAVYLCASSRPTSGEADTQYFGPGTRLTVL.

The V gene is TRBV5-1, the J gene TRBJ2-4; TRBD2 aligns across 9 bases. The CDR3 totals 17 residues. The junction had 7 bases not matched to a gene; V was cut back by 2 bases and J by 1 base. Germline CDR1 and CDR2: SGHRS and YFSETQ. The CDR3 reads CASSLGGGASAKNIQYF. The CDR3 coding sequence is TGCGCCAGCAGCTTAGGCGGGGGGGCCTCGGCCAAAAACATTCAGTACTTC.

V usage is TRBV13 and J usage is TRBJ2-5; no reliable D call. The end of the DNA is better explained by TRBJ2-7, so the J call may be wrong. Germline V CDR1 and CDR2: PRHDT, FYEKMQ (reference sequence). This CDR3 contains 13 residues. The CDR3 sequence: CASSPNRNYEQYF. CDR3 in DNA: TGTGCCAGCAGCCCGAACCGGAACTACGAGCAGTACTTC.

This rearrangement joins TRBV11-1 to TRBJ2-1; 8 bases fit TRBD2. The CDR3 sequence is 16 residues long. CDR1 and CDR2 (germline): SGHAT, FQDESV (reference sequence). Unmatched junction bases numbered 7, after V lost 6 bases and J lost 0 bases. CDR3 sequence: CASSYTSGGSYNEQFF. The CDR3 coding sequence is TGTGCCAGCAGTTACACGAGCGGGGGCTCCTACAATGAGCAGTTCTTC.

The rearrangement uses TRBV12-5 and TRBJ1-1, with D maybe TRBD1 (6 bases). Germline CDR1 and CDR2: LGHNT and FRNRAP. This CDR3 has 16 residues. V gave up 1 base and J gave up 3 bases, with 15 bases separating them. The CDR3: CASGLDATGSDTEAFF. In nucleotides, the CDR3 is TGTGCTAGTGGTTTGGACGCAACAGGGTCGGACACTGAAGCTTTCTTT.

The CDR3 here is CASTPPAGGYTF. The CDR3 DNA sequence: TGTGCCAGTACCCCCCCGGCCGGGGGCTACACCTTC. The chain joins TRBV19 to TRBJ1-2; the D is unclear. V dropped 7 bases and J dropped 8 bases, with 14 bases sitting between them. The CDR3 has 12 amino acids. From germline, CDR1 is LNHDA and CDR2 SQIVND (reference sequence). The variable domain in full, completed from reference TRBV19 and TRBJ1-2, reads DGGITQSPKYLFRKEGQNVTLSCEQNLNHDAMYWYRQDPGQGLRLIYYSQIVNDFQKGDIAEGYSVSREKKESFPLTVTSAQKNPTAFYLCASTPPAGGYTFGSGTRLTVV.

The chain is built from TRBV29-1 and TRBJ2-7; TRBD1 agrees at 8 bases. This CDR3 comprises 11 residues. From germline, CDR1 is SQVTM and CDR2 ANQGSEA. Trimming at V came to 5 bases and at J to 6 bases, leaving 3 bases not matched to a gene. The CDR3 loop reads CSVPDRGEQYF. CDR3 nucleotides: TGCAGCGTTCCAGACAGGGGCGAGCAGTACTTC.

The chain combines TRBV19 with TRBJ2-5, with TRBD1 identical over 9 bases. Germline lookup yields CDR1 LNHDA and CDR2 SQIVND (reference sequence). The CDR3 is 14 amino acids. The V and J ends lost 5 bases and 4 bases, in that order; junction bases with no gene match: 5. CDR3 DNA: TGTGCCAGTAGTGTAGGACAGGGGCCAGAGACCCAGTACTTC. It codes for CASSVGQGPETQYF. Supplemented by reference TRBV19 and TRBJ2-5, the full variable domain reads DGGITQSPKYLFRKEGQNVTLSCEQNLNHDAMYWYRQDPGQGLRLIYYSQIVNDFQKGDIAEGYSVSREKKESFPLTVTSAQKNPTAFYLCASSVGQGPETQYFGPGTRLLVL.

The chain combines TRBV4-2 with TRBJ1-2; the D gene is possibly TRBD1 (6 bases). In germline, CDR1 is LGHNA, CDR2 YNFKEQ. The length of the CDR3 is 14 residues. Trimming stripped 3 bases from V and 7 bases from J, with 15 bases between. The CDR3 protein is CASSHTGSPTGYTF. CDR3 nucleotides: TGTGCCAGCAGCCACACAGGGAGTCCTACTGGCTACACCTTC.

The gene calls are TRBV14 and TRBJ2-7; 8 nucleotides agree with TRBD1. The CDR3 is 16 amino acids. V lost 4 bases and J lost 5; bases outside the gene matches: 13. Germline values: CDR1 SGHDN, CDR2 FVKESK. CDR3 bases: TGTGCCAGCAGCCCCCGGATGACAGGGGTGGTCAACGAGCAGTACTTC. Amino acid sequence: CASSPRMTGVVNEQYF. Full variable domain (outside the CDR3, taken from reference TRBV14 and TRBJ2-7): EAGVTQFPSHSVIEKGQTVTLRCDPISGHDNLYWYRRVMGKEIKFLLHFVKESKQDESGMPNNRFLAERTGGTYSTLKVQPAELEDSGVYFCASSPRMTGVVNEQYFGPGTRLTVT.

J is TRBJ1-1 and V is TRBV27; no clear D. The V end was cut by 2 bases, the J end by 1 base, with 8 bases between. This CDR3 region has 14 residues. Germline CDR1 MNHEY, CDR2 SMNVEV (reference sequence). The chain's CDR3 is CASSLVGSNTEAFF. The CDR3 DNA sequence: TGTGCCAGCAGTTTAGTGGGGTCGAACACTGAAGCTTTCTTT.